This note documents a single TCR beta chain sequence. Antigen: not known. CD4+ T cells were isolated after around ten days of culture. Infection with SARS-CoV-2 occurred in the person between March and December 2020, and PCR confirmed it. Vaccination of participants consisted of two doses of either the BNT162b2 or mRNA-1273 vaccine. V lost 2 bases and J 4 bases, leaving 15 bases between the germline ends. The CDR3 has 16 amino acids. The germline V gene encodes CDR1 MNHNY and CDR2 SVGAGI (reference sequence). This entry is derived from a study of vaccination effects on CD4 cells after COVID-19. Overall study context: Sampling of a few convalescent patients occurred early (day +14) and late post-vaccination. Post-vaccine sampling occurred a median 72 days after the second dose. Cultures used around 1.8 million PBMC per well, 7.5 to 10 IU/ml IL-2 and about 10 ug/ml peptides.

Produced via immunoSEQ multiplex PCR; TCRdb's table is partial and in-frame only. Among nearly 50,000 clones listed, about 76% were seen once. V gene TRBV6-6 combines with J gene TRBJ2-1; the D gene is possibly TRBD2 (5 bases). This sequence was found in a human donor who had a prior SARS-CoV-2 infection. The specimen was CD4+ T cells from PBMCs cultured without peptide, collected after COVID-19 vaccination. The CDR3 coding sequence is TGTGCCAGCAGTTACGAAGCGCGCCGGAGGTACAATGAGCAGTTCTTC. Protein: CASSYEARRRYNEQFF.